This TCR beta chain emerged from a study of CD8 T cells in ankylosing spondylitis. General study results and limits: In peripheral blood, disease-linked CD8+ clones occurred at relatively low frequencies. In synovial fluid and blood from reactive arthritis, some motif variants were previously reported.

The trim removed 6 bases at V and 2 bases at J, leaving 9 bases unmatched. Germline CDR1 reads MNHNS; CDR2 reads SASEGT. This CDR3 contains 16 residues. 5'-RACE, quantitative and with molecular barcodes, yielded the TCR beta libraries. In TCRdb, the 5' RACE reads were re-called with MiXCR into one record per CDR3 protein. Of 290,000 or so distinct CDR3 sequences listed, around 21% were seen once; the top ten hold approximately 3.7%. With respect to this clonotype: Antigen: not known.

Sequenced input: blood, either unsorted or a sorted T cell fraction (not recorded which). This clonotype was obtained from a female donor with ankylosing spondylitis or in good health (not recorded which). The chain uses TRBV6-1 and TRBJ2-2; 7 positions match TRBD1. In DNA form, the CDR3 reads TGTGCCAGCAGCCGACGGACAGGAATAAACACCGGGGAGCTGTTTTTT. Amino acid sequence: CASSRRTGINTGELFF.